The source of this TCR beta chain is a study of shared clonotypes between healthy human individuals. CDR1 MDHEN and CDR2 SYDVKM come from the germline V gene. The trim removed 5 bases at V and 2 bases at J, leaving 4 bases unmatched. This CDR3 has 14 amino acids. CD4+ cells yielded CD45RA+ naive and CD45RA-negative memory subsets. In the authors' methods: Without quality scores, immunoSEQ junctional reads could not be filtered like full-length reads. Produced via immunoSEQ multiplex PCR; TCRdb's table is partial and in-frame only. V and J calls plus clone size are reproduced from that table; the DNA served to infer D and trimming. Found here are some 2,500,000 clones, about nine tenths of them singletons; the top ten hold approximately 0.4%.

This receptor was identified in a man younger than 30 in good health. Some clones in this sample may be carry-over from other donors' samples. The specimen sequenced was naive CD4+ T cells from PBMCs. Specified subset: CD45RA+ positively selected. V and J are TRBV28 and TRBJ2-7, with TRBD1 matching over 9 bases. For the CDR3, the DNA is TGTGCCAGCAGTACCGGGACAGGGCCCTACGAGCAGTACTTC. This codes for CASSTGTGPYEQYF.